The 9 T cell receptor beta chains reported below all come from one sample, sequenced in a study of T cells in Graves' hyperthyroidism and ophthalmopathy. Template material for amplifying TCR beta CDR3 regions consisted of RNA transcripts. The HTBI primer set served for first-round RT-PCR of the TCR CDR3. TCRdb called the multiplex PCR reads again in MiXCR, with one record for every CDR3 protein. The sample contains around 520,000 distinct CDR3 sequences, 13% to 15% of which appear only once. The sample was blood. These receptors originate from a middle-aged woman with Graves' hyperthyroidism.

The table lists this clonotype with many counts. This chain joins TRBV3-1 and TRBJ2-7, with D possibly being TRBD2 (6 bases). Germline CDR1 reads LGHDT; CDR2 reads YNNKEL (reference sequence). The CDR3 totals 15 residues. Between the trimmed V and J ends, which lost 1 base and 2 bases, there was a span of 12 bases. CDR3 sequence: CASSQVSEGPYEQYF. CDR3 DNA: TGTGCCAGCAGCCAAGTGTCGGAGGGCCCCTACGAGCAGTACTTC.

This clonotype was observed at least ten times. V usage is TRBV5-1 and J usage is TRBJ2-7; D may be TRBD1 (9 bases). Germline-derived CDR1 and CDR2 are SGHRS and YFSETQ. Trimming took 2 bases from V and 4 from J, leaving 22 bases between them. The CDR3 is made up of 17 amino acids. The CDR3 reads CASSFGSGGTGTYEQYF. The CDR3 region has the DNA TGCGCCAGCAGCTTTGGTTCGGGAGGGACAGGGACTTACGAGCAGTACTTC. The whole variable domain, remainder taken from reference TRBV5-1 and TRBJ2-7, is KAGVTQTPRYLIKTRGQQVTLSCSPISGHRSVSWYQQTPGQGLQFLFEYFSETQRNKGNFPGRFSGRQFSNSRSEMNVSTLELGDSALYLCASSFGSGGTGTYEQYFGPGTRLTVT.

Remarks on this clonotype: This could be a read error, since a much larger clone is one nucleotide away. V usage is TRBV7-6 and J usage is TRBJ2-1, with TRBD2 matching 11 bases. The germline gives CDR1 SGHVS, CDR2 FNYEAQ. The CDR3 contains 16 residues. The CDR3 DNA reads TGTGTCAGCAGCCTTCAGACTAGCGGGAAGGGCAATGAGCAGTTCTTC. Its translation: CVSSLQTSGKGNEQFF.

This clonotype appeared a few times. The chain carries TRBV7-9 and TRBJ1-2, with 8 bases fitting TRBD1. The CDR3 has 16 residues. Germline-derived CDR1 and CDR2 are SEHNR and FQNEAQ (reference sequence). V lost 4 bases, J lost 3 bases, and 10 bases stayed unmatched. The CDR3 coding sequence is TGTGCCAGCAGCTATTTTCCGGGACAGGATCACTATGGCTACACCTTC. Its translation: CASSYFPGQDHYGYTF.

V and J are TRBV6-9 and TRBJ1-2; no firm D call. Trimming stripped 3 bases from V and 4 bases from J, with 12 bases between. Germline lookup yields CDR1 MNHGY and CDR2 SVAAGI. The CDR3 has 14 residues. This CDR3 is CASSYWREAYGYTF. The DNA of the CDR3 is TGTGCCAGCAGTTACTGGCGCGAGGCCTATGGCTACACCTTC.

J is TRBJ2-5 and V is TRBV30, with 7 positions matching TRBD2. The V and J ends lost 3 bases and 0 bases, in that order; junction bases with no gene match: 7. Germline CDR1 reads GTSNPN; CDR2 reads SVGIG (reference sequence). The CDR3 runs 15 residues. The CDR3 DNA sequence: TGTGCCTGGAGACACCCGGGACTAAACCAAGAGACCCAGTACTTC. Amino acids: CAWRHPGLNQETQYF.

This clonotype has only a few counts. V is TRBV10-3 and J is TRBJ1-6; TRBD1 agrees at 10 bases. The J segment lost 0 bases and the V segment lost 2 bases, leaving 7 bases of the junction unmatched. The CDR3 totals 19 residues. Germline V gives CDR1 ENHRY, CDR2 SYGVKD. For the CDR3, the DNA is TGTGCCATCAGTGAGAACCGGGACAGGGGACGCTCCTATAATTCACCCCTCCACTTT. Protein product: CAISENRDRGRSYNSPLHF.

The rearrangement links TRBV9 to TRBJ2-7; 12 bases are a match to TRBD2. Germline CDR1 SGDLS, CDR2 YYNGEE. V lost 3 bases, J lost 7 bases, and 8 bases stayed unmatched. This CDR3 is built from 15 residues. The CDR3 DNA sequence: TGTGCCAGCAGCGGCCCTAGCGGGAGGGCCGAGGAGCAGTACTTC. Its protein is CASSGPSGRAEEQYF.

This chain links TRBV2 with TRBJ2-1; 8 nucleotides agree with TRBD1. Losses at the gene ends were 6 bases for V and 8 bases for J; bases not matched to a gene: 9. Germline-derived CDR1 and CDR2 are SNHLY and FYNNEI. CDR3 length: 14 residues. The CDR3, as DNA: TGTGCCAGCAGCTGGACAGGGTCCTTGGATGAGCAGTTCTTC. Translation: CASSWTGSLDEQFF.